These T cell receptor beta chains were read from a single sample in a study of blood T cell repertoires in COVID-19. The repertoire was sequenced with immunoSEQ multiplex PCR; TCRdb's copy has only in-frame clones and lacks some. The data hold about 260,000 clones, with around 90% observed a single time. The sequenced material came from PBMCs or T cells enriched from blood (not recorded which). These receptors were taken from a man aged 45 to 65 who had been exposed to COVID-19. CDR3s include the opening cysteine and the closing phenylalanine or tryptophan. D genes are given only for firm matches. Where a row states a size, it is once, few, many or the class of an expanded clone; other rows omit it.

clone_size j_call d_call v_call cdr3_nt cdr3_aa
NA TRBJ1-3 NA TRBV25-1 TGTGCCAGCACAGGGAATTCGGGAGACACCATATATTTT CASTGNSGDTIYF
NA TRBJ1-1 TRBD1 TRBV7-9 TGTGCCAGCATCAGACCGGGACAGCGGATTTTTGGCGCTGAAGCTTTCTTT CASIRPGQRIFGAEAFF
NA TRBJ2-3 TRBD1 TRBV5-1 TGCGCCAGCAGCTCTCAGGGGGCCCGCGGAGATACGCAGTATTTT CASSSQGARGDTQYF
NA TRBJ2-3 NA TRBV5-1 TGCGCCAGCAGCCTTGGGGGGAAAGGCGATACGCAGTATTTT CASSLGGKGDTQYF
NA TRBJ1-1 NA TRBV11-2 TGTGCCAGCAGCTTAGCAGTGTTTACCACTGAAGCTTTCTTT CASSLAVFTTEAFF
NA TRBJ2-7 NA TRBV4-1 TGCGCCAGCAGCCCGATGGTCGGGGTGGCAGCCTACGAGCAGTACTTC CASSPMVGVAAYEQYF
NA TRBJ2-7 TRBD2 TRBV27 TGTGCCAGCAGCGTAGCGGGCCCACGCTACGAGCAGTACTTC CASSVAGPRYEQYF
NA TRBJ1-1 NA TRBV6-5 TGTGCCAGCAGTTCCAGGGCGAGGAACACTGAAGCTTTCTTT CASSSRARNTEAFF
NA TRBJ2-5 TRBD2 TRBV18 TGTGCCAGCTCAAGGGGAAGTCTAGCGGCCTCCCAAGAGACCCAGTACTTC CASSRGSLAASQETQYF
NA TRBJ2-1 TRBD1 TRBV5-1 TGCGCCAGCAGCCGGGACAGGACGGATGAGCAGTTCTTC CASSRDRTDEQFF
NA TRBJ2-4 NA TRBV27 TGTGCCAGCAGTTCCCGACAGGGAGGAAACATTCAGTACTTC CASSSRQGGNIQYF
few TRBJ1-5 NA TRBV6-8 TGTGCCAGCAGTTCCTACAATCAGCCCCAGCATTTT CASSSYNQPQHF
NA TRBJ2-1 NA TRBV10-3 TGTGCCATCAGTGGGCGCGGCAGGGAATTCAATGAGCAGTTCTTC CAISGRGREFNEQFF
NA TRBJ1-3 NA TRBV28 TGTGCCAGCAGTTTCTCCGGGACACAAACAACCTCTGGAAACACCATATATTTT CASSFSGTQTTSGNTIYF
NA TRBJ1-5 NA TRBV12-5 TGTGCTAGTGGCCCGACAGGTGATGGTCAGCCCCAGCATTTT CASGPTGDGQPQHF
NA TRBJ1-1 NA TRBV11-2 TGTGCCAGCAGCTTCATCAGGGTAACGAACACTGAAGCTTTCTTT CASSFIRVTNTEAFF